Shown below are 4 T cell receptor beta chains from a single sample sequenced in a study of cytomegalovirus exposure and HLA in healthy donors. The PCR ran on 60 Vbeta and 13 Jbeta primers. The assay was immunoSEQ multiplex PCR, and TCRdb's table has in-frame clones only and misses some. The sample records 160,000 or so clones, approximately 85% being singletons. Sequences were obtained from PBMCs. The source is a woman aged 18-29 years in good health and CMV-seronegative.

V gene TRBV5-6 combines with J gene TRBJ1-3, with D possibly matching TRBD1 (5 bases). Trimming stripped 3 bases from V and 3 bases from J, with 13 bases between. Germline V gene data show CDR1 as SGHDT and CDR2 as YYEEEE. The CDR3 totals 15 residues. This CDR3 is CASSSDLGGGNTIYF. The CDR3 DNA reads as TGTGCCAGCAGCTCGGACTTGGGGGGTGGAAACACCATATATTTT.

This clone occurred once. One end of the junction is discordant with germline, which a read error may explain. CDR3 sequence (DNA): TGCAGCGTTGTTCTGAGCGGGGGGTCCACAGATACGCAGTGTTTT. Translated: CSVVLSGGSTDTQCF. The chain carries TRBV29-1 and TRBJ2-3; 9 bases match TRBD2. In germline, CDR1 is SQVTM, CDR2 ANQGSEA. This CDR3 comprises 15 residues.

The V gene is TRBV6-5, the J gene TRBJ2-7; 13 nucleotides agree with TRBD2. J was trimmed by 7 bases and V by 2 bases; bases with no gene match: 8. The germline V gene has CDR1 MNHEY and CDR2 SVGAGI. The CDR3 covers 16 residues. CDR3 sequence reads: CASSYTGLAGEREQYF. In DNA, the CDR3 is TGTGCCAGCAGTTACACTGGACTAGCGGGAGAGCGGGAGCAGTACTTC.

The chain combines TRBV6-6 with TRBJ1-2; 7 positions agree with TRBD1. CDR3 length: 13 amino acids. The germline CDR1 and CDR2 sequences are MNHNY and SVGAGI (reference sequence). V was clipped by 5 bases and J by 7 bases; unmatched bases: 7. This chain's CDR3 is CASSPDRVIGYTF. CDR3 bases: TGTGCCAGCAGTCCAGACAGGGTTATTGGCTACACCTTC.